The TCR beta chain under discussion was sequenced for a study of T cells in localized non-small cell lung cancer. The CDR3 runs 17 residues. V shed 1 base and J shed 5 bases, with 18 bases lying between them. Germline V CDR1 and CDR2: LNHDA, SQIVND (reference sequence). Here immunoSEQ multiplex PCR was the method, and the copy in TCRdb shows in-frame clones only, minus some. The table records approximately 83,000 clones, approximately 90% of them present only once. The TCR comes from a woman aged 35 to 70 with stage I squamous cell lung carcinoma. This chain links TRBV19 with TRBJ1-5, with D possibly matching TRBD1 (6 bases). Sequencing was performed on peripheral blood, taken before any cancer treatment. CDR3 amino acids: CASSIGQNRVSYQPQHF. In nucleotides, the CDR3 is TGTGCCAGTAGTATAGGCCAGAACAGGGTTTCGTATCAGCCCCAGCATTTT. The full variable domain, with the rest looked up from reference TRBV19 and TRBJ1-5, is DGGITQSPKYLFRKEGQNVTLSCEQNLNHDAMYWYRQDPGQGLRLIYYSQIVNDFQKGDIAEGYSVSREKKESFPLTVTSAQKNPTAFYLCASSIGQNRVSYQPQHFGDGTRLSIL.